The 18 T cell receptor beta chains below come from one sample, sequenced in a study of cytomegalovirus exposure and HLA in healthy donors. The PCR employed 60 Vbeta primers together with 13 Jbeta primers. This table comes from immunoSEQ multiplex PCR, and its TCRdb copy is limited to in-frame clones, with some not included. This sample yields some 130,000 clones, of which roughly three quarters are seen a single time; about 3.1% belongs to the top ten. The sample consisted of PBMCs. The receptor set was obtained from a middle-aged man in good health and CMV-seronegative.

V is TRBV2 and J is TRBJ1-2; 8 positions match TRBD1. The germline gives CDR1 SNHLY, CDR2 FYNNEI. V lost 7 bases and J lost 7; bases outside the gene matches: 5. This CDR3 comprises 12 residues. In DNA form, the CDR3 reads TGTGCCAGCACGACAGGGGCCGGTGGCTACACCTTC. Residues: CASTTGAGGYTF.

This clone has more than one count but fewer than ten. The V gene is TRBV7-2, the J gene TRBJ2-1, with 10 nucleotides matching TRBD2. There are 14 residues in the CDR3. Trimming cost V 3 bases and J 15 bases; bases outside gene matches: 11. CDR1 SGHTA and CDR2 FQGNSA come from the germline V gene. This CDR3 is CASSLASGGPFGFF. The CDR3, as DNA: TGTGCCAGCAGCTTGGCTAGCGGGGGCCCCTTCGGGTTCTTC. Looking up the rest from reference TRBV7-2 and TRBJ2-1 gives the full variable domain: GAGVSQSPSNKVTEKGKDVELRCDPISGHTALYWYRQSLGQGLEFLIYFQGNSAPDKSGLPSDRFSAERTGGSVSTLTIQRTQQEDSAVYLCASSLASGGPFGFFGPGTRLTVL.

V gene TRBV18 combines with J gene TRBJ1-2; TRBD1 aligns across 10 bases. With V trimmed by 5 bases and J by 8 bases, 11 bases remained unmatched. The CDR3 totals 15 residues. The germline V gene encodes CDR1 KGHSH and CDR2 LQKENI. CDR3 DNA: TGTGCCAGCTCAAGAGGACAGGGGGACGTCGAGGGCTACACCTTC. Protein sequence: CASSRGQGDVEGYTF.

The chain combines TRBV25-1 with TRBJ2-7, with TRBD1 identical over 7 bases. Trimming cost V 5 bases and J 6 bases; bases outside gene matches: 13. The germline V gene has CDR1 MGHDK and CDR2 SYGVNS. CDR3 size: 15 residues. In DNA form, the CDR3 reads TGTGCCAGCAGTCCCTCGGACAGGTCCCTCGGCGAGCAGTACTTC. This codes for CASSPSDRSLGEQYF.

This clone has only a few counts. The chain is built from TRBV11-2 and TRBJ2-1, with 7 bases aligning to TRBD2. J was trimmed by 6 bases and V by 1 base; bases with no gene match: 15. The length of the CDR3 is 18 residues. CDR1 and CDR2 (germline): SGHAT, FQNNGV. The CDR3 is CASSLVVASGAPLNEQFF. CDR3 nucleotide sequence: TGTGCCAGCAGCTTAGTCGTGGCTAGCGGTGCCCCACTCAATGAGCAGTTCTTC.

This chain joins TRBV7-2 and TRBJ2-5; 7 nucleotides align to TRBD1. There are 15 residues in the CDR3. Germline CDR1 and CDR2: SGHTA and FQGNSA. Losses at the gene ends were 5 bases for V and 2 bases for J; bases not matched to a gene: 8. The CDR3 DNA follows: TGTGCCAGCAGCCCCCGGTCGGGACAGCAAGAGACCCAGTACTTC. Amino acids: CASSPRSGQQETQYF.

This chain joins TRBV4-1 and TRBJ1-1; D unresolved. The CDR3 extends over 12 amino acids. Deletions cut 0 bases from V and 13 bases from J, with 12 bases between. Per germline, CDR1 MGHRA and CDR2 YSYEKL. The chain's CDR3 is CASSQDSVIGFF. The CDR3 DNA is TGCGCCAGCAGCCAAGATAGTGTGATCGGTTTCTTT.

As regards this clone: Other DNA sequences of this sample code for an identical CDR3. The rearrangement links TRBV18 to TRBJ1-1, with D perhaps TRBD1 (5 bases). Deletions cut 6 bases from V and 0 bases from J, with 8 bases between. The CDR3 consists of 13 residues. Germline values: CDR1 KGHSH, CDR2 LQKENI. CDR3 in DNA: TGTGCCAGCTCGCAGACAGTGAACACTGAAGCTTTCTTT. Translation: CASSQTVNTEAFF.

This chain connects TRBV15 to TRBJ2-7; 7 bases line up with TRBD1. This CDR3 region has 14 residues. J lost 1 base, V lost 1 base, and 1 base had no gene match. Germline V gene data show CDR1 as LNHNV and CDR2 as YYDKDF (reference sequence). The CDR3 DNA reads as TGTGCCACCAGCAGAGGCAGGGGGTCCTACGAGCAGTACTTC. As protein: CATSRGRGSYEQYF.

The gene calls are TRBV6-1 and TRBJ2-2, with 12 bases that match TRBD1. This CDR3 has 16 residues. V was clipped by 3 bases and J by 7 bases; unmatched bases: 6. The germline V gene has CDR1 MNHNS and CDR2 SASEGT. The CDR3 DNA reads TGTGCCAGCAGTGACCGGGACAGGGGGCTTGGCGGGGAGCTGTTTTTT. This translates into CASSDRDRGLGGELFF.

The chain couples TRBV7-2 to TRBJ1-2; 9 bases map to TRBD1. CDR3 length equals 15 residues. Germline CDR1 and CDR2: SGHTA and FQGNSA. V trimming: 5 bases; J trimming: 3 bases; junction bases outside the gene matches: 7. The CDR3 loop reads CASSRKQGADYGYTF. The CDR3 coding sequence is TGTGCCAGCAGCCGTAAACAGGGGGCGGACTATGGCTACACCTTC.

This chain connects TRBV4-1 to TRBJ1-2; D possibly corresponds to TRBD1 (5 bases). CDR1 and CDR2 (germline): MGHRA, YSYEKL. The CDR3 contains 14 residues. V lost 1 base and J lost 4, with 10 bases in between. DNA of the CDR3: TGCGCCAGCAGCCAAGCGGGGGGACCCTATGGCTACACCTTC. Its translation is CASSQAGGPYGYTF.

The chain employs TRBV10-2 and TRBJ2-7, with 7 bases matching TRBD2. V lost 6 bases to trimming and J lost 4 bases; unmatched junction nucleotides: 12. Germline V gives CDR1 WSHSY, CDR2 SAAADI. This CDR3 region has 15 residues. The CDR3 protein is CASREGGEHAYEQYF. The CDR3 nucleotides read TGCGCCAGCAGGGAGGGAGGGGAGCACGCTTACGAGCAGTACTTC.

The chain carries TRBV2 and TRBJ1-5; 9 positions match TRBD1. There are 16 residues in the CDR3. After removal of 3 bases from V and 4 bases from J, the junction contained 7 bases not matched to a gene. Germline CDR1 SNHLY, CDR2 FYNNEI. The CDR3 coding sequence is TGTGCCAGCAGTGAGGGACAGGGAGGATCAAATCAGCCCCAGCATTTT. It yields the protein CASSEGQGGSNQPQHF. The full variable domain, its missing parts supplied by reference TRBV2 and TRBJ1-5, is EPEVTQTPSHQVTQMGQEVILRCVPISNHLYFYWYRQILGQKVEFLVSFYNNEISEKSEIFDDQFSVERPDGSNFTLKIRSTKLEDSAMYFCASSEGQGGSNQPQHFGDGTRLSIL.

This clone is a singleton in its sample. This CDR3 is CASSLEEELGQYF. The CDR3 coding sequence is TGTGCCAGCAGCTTAGAAGAAGAGCTTGGGCAGTACTTC. The V call is TRBV7-9, the J call TRBJ2-7; D is unresolved. The CDR3 sequence is 13 residues long. Per germline, CDR1 SEHNR and CDR2 FQNEAQ (reference sequence). The V end was cut by 1 base, the J end by 9 bases, with 13 bases between.

The rearrangement links TRBV5-4 to TRBJ2-5, with TRBD1 matching over 8 bases. Germline V lookup: CDR1 SGHNT, CDR2 YYREEE (reference sequence). J lost 5 bases, V lost 4 bases, and 7 bases had no gene match. This CDR3 spans 14 amino acids. The CDR3 reads CASSIDRGRETQYF. Written as DNA, the CDR3 is TGTGCCAGCAGCATCGACAGGGGAAGGGAGACCCAGTACTTC.

The CDR3 DNA reads TGTGCCAGTAGTATAGAGGCAGGTCATGGCTACACCTTC. It codes for CASSIEAGHGYTF. The rearrangement uses TRBV19 and TRBJ1-2; D is undetermined. V was clipped by 0 bases and J by 6 bases, with 8 bases between them. Germline V CDR1 and CDR2: LNHDA, SQIVND (reference sequence). The CDR3 sequence is 13 residues long.

V usage is TRBV5-6 and J usage is TRBJ1-1, with a weak D call TRBD1 (5 bases). Germline lookup yields CDR1 SGHDT and CDR2 YYEEEE. CDR3 size: 15 residues. V was cut by 1 base and J by 5 bases, with 15 bases left in between. As DNA, the CDR3 is TGTGCCAGCAGCTTGTGGAGGGGTTGGGGGACTGAAGCTTTCTTT. As protein: CASSLWRGWGTEAFF.